This T cell receptor beta chain was observed in a study of T-cell reconstitution after alpha-beta-depleted transplantation in children. It was with unique molecular identifiers that the TCRbeta library was prepared. TCRdb ran MiXCR on the PCR reads and lists one entry per CDR3 protein. Of about 110,000 distinct CDR3 sequences detected, about a tenth appear once; the ten largest clones hold 8%. This clonotype was counted ten times or more. The source is a human donor who donated a stem cell graft to a child with acute lymphoblastic leukemia. Material: PBMCs from the stem cell graft donor, obtained from the stem cell graft.

The DNA for the CDR3 is TGTGCCAGCGGTAGCGGGGGGCGCTACGAGCAGTACTTC. Its translation: CASGSGGRYEQYF. The chain couples TRBV9 to TRBJ2-7; the match to TRBD2 covers 10 bases. Germline assignment: CDR1 SGDLS and CDR2 YYNGEE. The CDR3 spans 13 residues. The ends lost 7 bases at V and 3 bases at J; junction bases unmatched: 4. Complete variable domain (other parts from reference TRBV9 and TRBJ2-7): DSGVTQTPKHLITATGQRVTLRCSPRSGDLSVYWYQQSLDQGLQFLIQYYNGEERAKGNILERFSAQQFPDLHSELNLSSLELGDSALYFCASGSGGRYEQYFGPGTRLTVT.